The text below deals with one T cell receptor (beta chain). What it recognizes is unknown. PCR was performed using 60 Vbeta and 13 Jbeta primers. Profiling relied on immunoSEQ multiplex PCR, and the TCRdb table lists in-frame clones only, not all of them. The sample has 200,000 or so clones; roughly 80% are singletons. The data stem from a study of cytomegalovirus exposure and HLA in healthy donors. Whole-study context: Approximately 180 million T cells yielded 120 million or so unique TCR beta sequences, as an earlier analysis found.

Findings and limits, study-wide: Analysis performed later showed TCR beta chains linked to HLA being more clonally expanded than equally common others.

Trimming removed 1 base from V and 7 bases from J, with 15 bases in between. The germline CDR1 and CDR2 sequences are SQVTM and ANQGSEA. The CDR3 consists of 14 residues. The sequence derives from a woman aged 18-29 years in good health and CMV-seronegative. Sequencing input: PBMCs. V gene TRBV29-1 combines with J gene TRBJ2-3; D is possibly TRBD1 (5 bases). Written as DNA, the CDR3 is TGCAGCGTTGAAGTGGGGCCTGATATATATACGCAGTATTTT. It encodes CSVEVGPDIYTQYF.